This T cell receptor (beta chain) was sequenced for a study of technical replicates of blood from a few donors. Here immunoSEQ multiplex PCR was the method, and the copy in TCRdb shows in-frame clones only, minus some. The sample lists tens of thousands of clones, just under 95% occurring once. Trimming stripped 5 bases from V and 3 bases from J, with 11 bases between. CDR3 size: 13 residues. The V gene's germline CDR1 is LNHDA and CDR2 SQIVND (reference sequence). Sequencing was carried out using T cells isolated from PBMCs. The chain has TRBV19 and TRBJ2-7; no firm D call. This clonotype was sampled from a human donor in good health. CDR3 in DNA: TGTGCCAGTAGTTATTCCCCAGGCTACGAGCAGTACTTC. As protein: CASSYSPGYEQYF.